One and the same sample provided the 2 T cell receptor beta chains below, sequenced in a study of shared clonotypes between healthy human individuals (dated by TCRdb to 2020 to 2021). Libraries were built with the immunoSEQ multiplex PCR assay. The table was pulled from immuneACCESS by TCRdb, which kept in-frame rearrangements only. Such tables lose some clones; where checked, under half of the loss comes from unresolved V genes, and the rest has no known cause. Counted in this sample were hundreds of thousands of clones; around 78% of them appeared once. Of the sample, roughly 2% falls within the top ten clones. Sequencing used memory CD4+ T cells sorted from blood. The meaning of the sample's cell subset or site label: CD45RA-negative fraction. The receptors were gathered from a woman aged 25 to 45 in good health.

This rearrangement joins TRBV4-1 to TRBJ2-6; D unresolved. This CDR3 has 17 amino acids. Germline CDR1 MGHRA, CDR2 YSYEKL. V lost 3 bases and J 0 bases, leaving 12 bases between the germline ends. Written as DNA, the CDR3 is TGCGCCAGCAGCCAGTCGGCAGACTCCTCTGGGGCCAACGTCCTGACTTTC. This encodes CASSQSADSSGANVLTF.

The J gene is TRBJ1-1, the V gene TRBV29-1; perhaps TRBD1 as D (5 bases). V shed 4 bases and J shed 4 bases, with 13 bases lying between them. CDR3 length: 13 amino acids. Germline V lookup: CDR1 SQVTM, CDR2 ANQGSEA. The CDR3 sequence is CSVGEGPATEAFF. CDR3 nucleotide sequence: TGCAGCGTTGGGGAGGGGCCCGCCACTGAAGCTTTCTTT.